The following is a T cell receptor beta chain sequence with its context. Trimming pared 0 bases from V and 1 base from J, leaving 9 bases between. Germline loops: CDR1 PRHDT, CDR2 FYEKMQ (reference sequence). There are 15 residues in the CDR3. This record comes from a study of Ad26.COV2.S vaccination and SARS-CoV-2 variants. For the study at large: Dosing was one shot or two shots 56 days apart.

The protocol was immunoSEQ multiplex PCR, while the TCRdb copy is restricted to in-frame clones and leaves out a portion. The repertoire includes under 400,000 clones, roughly 84% of them detected once, and around 3.6% sits in the top ten. Treatment in this sample: over 15 received Ad26.COV2.S at low or high dose, single or two shots; 5 received placebo; per-sample allocation not given. The samples date from day 63 after the first vaccine or placebo injection. This specimen was peripheral blood, taken in a trial of Ad26.COV2.S vaccine versus placebo. The TCR comes from a person aged 18-60 years who received the Ad26.COV2.S COVID-19 vaccine or a placebo. The rearrangement joins TRBV13 to TRBJ1-1; TRBD1 is a possible D gene (5 bases). CDR3 nucleotides: TGTGCCAGCAGCTTAGGCCTAGGGACGAACACTGAAGCTTTCTTT. Encoded protein: CASSLGLGTNTEAFF.